The next 9 T cell receptor beta chains were all read from a single sample in a study of patients and donors after allogeneic stem cell transplantation. TCRdb reanalysed the RT-PCR reads using MiXCR and keeps one entry per CDR3 protein. The sample includes 800,000 to 1,000,000 distinct CDR3 sequences, more than 15% of them seen just once. Sequenced input: blood, either unsorted or a sorted T cell fraction (not recorded which). Every receptor here comes from a human donor who was either an allogeneic HSCT recipient or a stem cell or donor lymphocyte infusion donor (not recorded which). It is not recorded whose cells these are; they may come from a transplant donor.

In its sample, this clonotype was seen many times. This chain links TRBV12-3 or TRBV12-4 with TRBJ1-2; D not certain. The length of the CDR3 is 13 residues. V lost 4 bases to trimming and J lost 8 bases, with 14 bases between them. This CDR3 reads CASSSDPSYGYTF. For the CDR3, the DNA is TGTGCCAGCAGTTCGGACCCCTCGTACGGCTACACCTTC.

The chain's CDR3 is CASSLLHPLNYGYTF. The CDR3 region has the DNA TGTGCCAGCAGTTTATTGCACCCGTTGAACTATGGCTACACCTTC. The V call is TRBV27, the J call TRBJ1-2; D is unclear. There are 15 residues in the CDR3. The germline V gene has CDR1 MNHEY and CDR2 SMNVEV (reference sequence). Trimming pared 1 base from V and 2 bases from J, leaving 11 bases between.

This clonotype was detected a few times. The rearrangement links TRBV6-5 to TRBJ2-4, with TRBD1 identical over 7 bases. This CDR3 is 17 amino acids long. Germline CDR1 and CDR2: MNHEY and SVGAGI. The ends lost 2 bases at V and 1 base at J; junction bases unmatched: 8. The CDR3 here is CASSYLRGRGAKNIQYF. The CDR3 region has the DNA TGTGCCAGCAGTTACCTAAGGGGGCGCGGGGCCAAAAACATTCAGTACTTC.

This clonotype was recorded a few times. The rearrangement links TRBV9 to TRBJ2-7; D is possibly TRBD1 or TRBD2 (5 bases each). From germline, CDR1 is SGDLS and CDR2 YYNGEE. V lost 0 bases to trimming and J lost 6 bases, with 10 bases between them. The CDR3 covers 13 residues. Here the CDR3 DNA reads TGTGCCAGCAGCGTAGTACTAGACAGCGAGCAGTACTTC. It specifies CASSVVLDSEQYF. The full variable domain, its missing parts supplied by reference TRBV9 and TRBJ2-7, is DSGVTQTPKHLITATGQRVTLRCSPRSGDLSVYWYQQSLDQGLQFLIQYYNGEERAKGNILERFSAQQFPDLHSELNLSSLELGDSALYFCASSVVLDSEQYFGPGTRLTVT.

V gene TRBV12-3 or TRBV12-4 combines with J gene TRBJ2-3; 8 nucleotides match TRBD2. Trimming at V came to 3 bases and at J to 1 base, leaving 6 bases not matched to a gene. The CDR3 is 16 residues long. In DNA form, the CDR3 reads TGTGCCAGCAGTTTCTTTAGCGGGACCCGCACAGATACGCAGTATTTT. Its protein product is CASSFFSGTRTDTQYF.

The chain carries TRBV19 and TRBJ1-1; D is uncertain. With 10 bases removed from V and 0 bases from J, the gap between germline ends came to 15 bases. Germline CDR1 and CDR2: LNHDA and SQIVND (reference sequence). The CDR3 runs 14 residues. This CDR3 is CATRYGGMNTEAFF. CDR3 DNA: TGTGCCACCCGTTACGGCGGAATGAACACTGAAGCTTTCTTT.

V is TRBV3-1 and J is TRBJ2-1; the match to TRBD1 covers 9 bases. Germline V gene lookup returns CDR1 LGHDT and CDR2 YNNKEL (reference sequence). V trimming: 3 bases; J trimming: 7 bases; junction bases outside the gene matches: 7. This CDR3 has 15 residues. The CDR3 protein is CASSQSGQGSNEQFF. Written as DNA, the CDR3 is TGTGCCAGCAGCCAGTCCGGACAGGGGTCGAATGAGCAGTTCTTC.

The rearrangement uses TRBV5-1 and TRBJ2-1; possibly TRBD1 for D (6 bases). The CDR3 extends over 15 amino acids. Trimming removed 2 bases from V and 6 bases from J, with 15 bases in between. Germline-derived CDR1 and CDR2 are SGHRS and YFSETQ. The CDR3 spells CASSLGGRGFNEQFF. CDR3 nucleotides: TGCGCCAGCAGCTTAGGGGGACGGGGCTTCAATGAGCAGTTCTTC.

The gene calls are TRBV12-3 or TRBV12-4 and TRBJ1-5; D remains unclear. The V gene lost 4 bases and the J gene lost 7 bases, with 14 bases spanning the gap. This CDR3 region has 14 residues. The chain's CDR3 is CASSSVSLTQPQHF. The CDR3 coding sequence is TGTGCCAGCAGTTCGGTCTCACTTACACAGCCCCAGCATTTT.